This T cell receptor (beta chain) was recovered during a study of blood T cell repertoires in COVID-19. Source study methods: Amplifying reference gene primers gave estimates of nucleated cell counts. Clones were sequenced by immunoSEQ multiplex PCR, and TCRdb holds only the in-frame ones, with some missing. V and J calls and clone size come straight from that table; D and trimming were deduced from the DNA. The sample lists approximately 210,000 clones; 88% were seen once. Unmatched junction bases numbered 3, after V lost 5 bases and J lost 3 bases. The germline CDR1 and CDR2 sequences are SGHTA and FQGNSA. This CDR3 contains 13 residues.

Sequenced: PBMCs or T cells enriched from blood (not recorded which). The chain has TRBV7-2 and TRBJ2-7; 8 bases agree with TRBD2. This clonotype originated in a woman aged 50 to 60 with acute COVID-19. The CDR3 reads CASSISGSYEQYF. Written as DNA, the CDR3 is TGTGCCAGCAGCATAAGCGGGAGCTACGAGCAGTACTTC.